The text below deals with one T cell receptor (beta chain). This CDR3 spans 14 amino acids. V lost 8 bases to trimming and J lost 4 bases; unmatched junction nucleotides: 8. CDR1 and CDR2 from the germline V gene are MNHEY and SVGAGI. The data belong to a study of shared clonotypes between healthy human individuals. Study as a whole: Each donor contributed plates that comprised three CD4 naive, three CD4 memory, two CD8 naive and one CD8 memory.

The method was immunoSEQ multiplex PCR; TCRdb's version includes in-frame clones alone and lacks a portion of them. The sample consists of about 2.3 million clones, less than 95% of them appearing once. Participating donors were healthy, HIV-negative adults free of recent acute infections or vaccinations. The source of this sequence is a man younger than 35 in good health. Some clones in this sample may be carry-over from other donors' samples. V is TRBV6-5 and J is TRBJ2-1; 7 bases align to TRBD1. Specimen: naive CD4+ T cells from PBMCs. As to subset: CD45RA+ positively selected. CDR3 sequence reads: CASVDRFPYNEQFF. CDR3 coding DNA: TGTGCCAGCGTGGACAGGTTCCCTTACAATGAGCAGTTCTTC.